The 12 T cell receptor beta chains below all came from one sample that was sequenced in a study of T cell repertoires in cytomegalovirus infection. Their antigens are not known. TCRdb recomputed calls from the reads with MiXCR, one row per CDR3 protein. The profile shows hundreds of thousands of distinct CDR3 sequences, roughly 30% of them singletons. The sample was cultured PBMCs, taken from culture after CMV antigen stimulation. Every receptor here comes from a human donor in good health (CMV status not recorded). Some clones in this sample may be carry-over from other donors' samples.

This clonotype has at least ten counts. V gene TRBV7-2 combines with J gene TRBJ2-7; D not certain. CDR3 size: 13 residues. Germline CDR1 is SGHTA and CDR2 is FQGNSA. V was cut by 3 bases and J by 1 base, with 7 bases left in between. The CDR3 is CASSFSSSYEQYF. CDR3 DNA sequence: TGTGCCAGCAGCTTTAGTAGTTCCTACGAGCAGTACTTC. The variable domain in full, completed from reference TRBV7-2 and TRBJ2-7, reads GAGVSQSPSNKVTEKGKDVELRCDPISGHTALYWYRQSLGQGLEFLIYFQGNSAPDKSGLPSDRFSAERTGGSVSTLTIQRTQQEDSAVYLCASSFSSSYEQYFGPGTRLTVT.

This clonotype showed up just a few times. The chain couples TRBV6-2 or TRBV6-3 to TRBJ1-6; TRBD1 might be the D (6 bases). Germline lookup yields CDR1 MNHEY and CDR2 SVGEGT. V lost 4 bases and J lost 7, with 29 bases in between. The CDR3 is 20 residues long. In nucleotides, the CDR3 is TGTGCCAGCAGTTTCAGCAGCCGGGGGACACATTACCGAGGAAATTCACCCCTCCACTTT. It specifies CASSFSSRGTHYRGNSPLHF.

This clonotype occurred many times. The rearrangement uses TRBV7-8 and TRBJ2-3, with D unresolved. V was trimmed by 5 bases and J by 6 bases, leaving 12 bases between them. This CDR3 has 13 residues. The germline V gene encodes CDR1 SGHVS and CDR2 FQNEAQ. The CDR3 here is CASSPMRWDTQYF. As DNA, the CDR3 is TGTGCCAGCAGCCCGATGCGATGGGATACGCAGTATTTT.

The chain employs TRBV27 and TRBJ2-1, with TRBD2 matching 13 bases. The CDR3 is made up of 15 amino acids. The junction had 7 bases not matched to a gene; V was cut back by 4 bases and J by 10 bases. Per germline, CDR1 MNHEY and CDR2 SMNVEV (reference sequence). For the CDR3, the DNA is TGTGCCAGCAGTTCTCGGACTAGCGGGGGAGGGGAGCAGTTCTTC. This codes for CASSSRTSGGGEQFF.

This clonotype was detected only a few times. The chain joins TRBV25-1 to TRBJ2-6; D gene uncertain. Per the germline V gene, CDR1 is MGHDK and CDR2 is SYGVNS. This CDR3 is 15 amino acids long. Trimming removed 1 base from V and 0 bases from J, with 4 bases in between. The DNA for the CDR3 is TGTGCCAGCAGTGAATCTAACTCTGGGGCCAACGTCCTGACTTTC. It codes for CASSESNSGANVLTF.

J is TRBJ2-1 and V is TRBV6-2 or TRBV6-3; 7 positions agree with TRBD1. CDR1 MNHEY and CDR2 SVGEGT come from the germline V gene. The ends lost 6 bases at V and 3 bases at J; junction bases unmatched: 17. The CDR3 runs to 18 residues. In nucleotides, the CDR3 is TGTGCCAGCAGCCAGACAGGGATTGAGTCGGGATTCTACAATGAGCAGTTCTTC. It encodes CASSQTGIESGFYNEQFF.

The rearrangement links TRBV3-1 to TRBJ1-4, with a tentative D call TRBD1 (5 bases). V was pared by 1 base and J by 7 bases, with 13 bases between. CDR3 length equals 15 residues. Germline loops: CDR1 LGHDT, CDR2 YNNKEL (reference sequence). The CDR3 loop reads CASSQGTGTGEKLFF. The CDR3, as DNA: TGTGCCAGCAGCCAAGGAACCGGGACTGGTGAAAAACTGTTTTTT.

The chain joins TRBV12-3 or TRBV12-4 to TRBJ2-1, with D perhaps assigned TRBD1 or TRBD2 (5 bases each). V shed 3 bases and J shed 6 bases, with 21 bases lying between them. The CDR3 contains 17 residues. The CDR3 is CASSLGPGTALGNEQFF. The CDR3 DNA is TGTGCCAGCAGTTTGGGCCCCGGGACGGCCCTTGGCAATGAGCAGTTCTTC.

The sample holds many counts of this clonotype. V and J are TRBV7-2 and TRBJ2-1; D remains unclear. V shed 1 base and J shed 3 bases, with 10 bases lying between them. There are 15 residues in the CDR3. The germline V gene encodes CDR1 SGHTA and CDR2 FQGNSA. DNA for the CDR3: TGTGCCAGCAGCTTAGGGCCGTGGGGCTACAATGAGCAGTTCTTC. Translating it yields CASSLGPWGYNEQFF.

This clonotype was counted a few times. The gene calls are TRBV4-3 and TRBJ2-1, with 12 bases that match TRBD2. The germline V gene has CDR1 LGHNA and CDR2 YSLEER. After removal of 1 base from V and 7 bases from J, the junction contained 5 bases not matched to a gene. This CDR3 is built from 16 residues. CDR3 amino acids: CASSQAASGRGNEQFF. The CDR3 DNA sequence: TGCGCCAGCAGCCAAGCGGCTAGCGGGAGGGGAAATGAGCAGTTCTTC.

V and J are TRBV7-6 and TRBJ1-2; perhaps TRBD1 as D (6 bases). The germline V and J ends were trimmed by 5 bases and 14 bases, with 18 bases remaining between them. The CDR3 runs 12 residues. Germline lookup yields CDR1 SGHVS and CDR2 FNYEAQ. For the CDR3, the DNA is TGTGCCAGCAGCGCGCCCGGACAGAAGGAGACCTTC. Its translation is CASSAPGQKETF.

This clonotype has only a few counts. The chain recombines TRBV7-9 with TRBJ2-5, with D possibly matching TRBD1 (9 bases). CDR1 is SEHNR and CDR2 is FQNEAQ in the germline V gene (reference sequence). This CDR3 is built from 19 residues. The germline V and J ends were trimmed by 4 bases and 3 bases, with 27 bases remaining between them. For the CDR3, the DNA is TGTGCCAGCAGCTCCACCGGAGTAGCGGGACAGGGACGAAAAGAGACCCAGTACTTC. Translated, it gives CASSSTGVAGQGRKETQYF.